The 27 T cell receptor beta chains below all came from one sample that was sequenced in a study of a mutant IDH1 vaccine in newly diagnosed glioma. Clones were read by immunoSEQ multiplex PCR, and TCRdb kept only the in-frame ones, dropping some. The sample lists tens of thousands of clones, 75% to 85% seen once, with about 5.5% in the top ten. Time point specified: week 23, last vaccination. Every vaccination contained 300 ug of the mutant IDH1 20-mer peptide and was paired with topical imiquimod. Their antigens remain unidentified. This specimen was PBMCs, taken from a glioma patient whose treatment included an IDH1 peptide vaccine. The receptors were sampled from a man in his forties with glioma.

Points on this clone: Its ends do not fully match the called genes, so a read error is possible. The chain is built from TRBV7-7 and TRBJ2-2; no definite D call. This CDR3 contains 14 residues. Per the germline V gene, CDR1 is SSHAT and CDR2 is FNYEAQ (reference sequence). Here the CDR3 DNA reads TGTGCTAGCAGCTTAGTGGGCAGCACCGGGGAGCTGTTTTTT. Translating it yields CASSLVGSTGELFF.

The gene calls are TRBV10-3 and TRBJ1-2, with 8 bases identical to TRBD1. This CDR3 has 14 residues. The junction had 5 bases not matched to a gene; V was cut back by 6 bases and J by 2 bases. Germline-derived CDR1 and CDR2 are ENHRY and SYGVKD. The CDR3 coding sequence is TGTGCCATCAGCTTGGACAGGGCCAACTATGGCTACACCTTC. It translates to CAISLDRANYGYTF.

V and J are TRBV7-2 and TRBJ2-1; 12 bases align to TRBD2. This CDR3 is built from 16 residues. Germline CDR1 SGHTA, CDR2 FQGNSA. V lost 6 bases to trimming and J lost 1 base; unmatched junction nucleotides: 4. DNA of the CDR3: TGTGCCAGCAGGAGGACTAGCGGGACATCCTACAATGAGCAGTTCTTC. It codes for CASRRTSGTSYNEQFF.

The chain is built from TRBV19 and TRBJ2-7; D might be TRBD1 (5 bases). Trimming removed 2 bases at V and 5 bases at J, with 13 bases between. Germline loops: CDR1 LNHDA, CDR2 SQIVND (reference sequence). The CDR3 is 14 amino acids. For the CDR3, the DNA is TGTGCCAGTAGTATAATGCAGGGTATCGACGAGCAGTACTTC. It encodes CASSIMQGIDEQYF.

This clone appeared a few times. The chain carries TRBV27 and TRBJ1-1; TRBD1 might be the D (6 bases). This CDR3 region has 11 residues. The germline V gene has CDR1 MNHEY and CDR2 SMNVEV (reference sequence). V gave up 6 bases and J gave up 5 bases, with 7 bases separating them. CDR3 bases: TGTGCCAGCAGGAGGGGGACTGAAGCTTTCTTT. The encoded protein is CASRRGTEAFF.

A few counts support this clone. This chain connects TRBV30 to TRBJ2-5; D call uncertain. Trimming stripped 2 bases from V and 1 base from J, with 5 bases between. CDR3 size: 12 residues. Germline loops: CDR1 GTSNPN, CDR2 SVGIG (reference sequence). In DNA form, the CDR3 reads TGTGCCTGGAGTTTGAGCCAAGAGACCCAGTACTTC. It translates to CAWSLSQETQYF.

The chain recombines TRBV19 with TRBJ2-1; the D call may be TRBD1 or TRBD2 (7 bases each). The ends were cut back, 5 bases at V and 8 bases at J, with 25 bases in the middle. Germline V gene lookup returns CDR1 LNHDA and CDR2 SQIVND (reference sequence). This CDR3 is 17 amino acids long. As DNA, the CDR3 is TGTGCCAGTAGTCCCTTGCAGGGGGGGACCCCAACGGATGAGCAGTTCTTC. It codes for CASSPLQGGTPTDEQFF.

The V gene is TRBV4-2, the J gene TRBJ2-7; TRBD1 or TRBD2 may be the D gene (5 bases each). The CDR3 has 15 residues. Germline V lookup: CDR1 LGHNA, CDR2 YNFKEQ. V lost 4 bases, J lost 0 bases, and 13 bases lay in between. CDR3 sequence: CASSPIGTDSYEQYF. CDR3 bases: TGTGCCAGCAGCCCCATCGGGACGGACTCCTACGAGCAGTACTTC.

V gene TRBV6-5 combines with J gene TRBJ1-4, with D hard to call. The CDR3 contains 15 residues. Trimming left V 2 bases short and J 0 bases short, with 7 bases between. CDR1 and CDR2 (germline): MNHEY, SVGAGI. The CDR3 bases are TGTGCCAGCAGTTACGAGCCTGCAACTAATGAAAAACTGTTTTTT. Encoded protein: CASSYEPATNEKLFF.

This clone was recorded once. V usage is TRBV11-2 and J usage is TRBJ2-5, with D possibly being TRBD2 (5 bases). Trimming removed 5 bases from V and 6 bases from J, with 16 bases in between. This CDR3 has 14 amino acids. CDR1 is SGHAT and CDR2 is FQNNGV in the germline V gene. CDR3 residues: CASSLEGLKKTQYF. The CDR3 nucleotides read TGTGCCAGCAGCCTTGAGGGCCTTAAGAAGACCCAGTACTTC.

J is TRBJ2-4 and V is TRBV21-1; the table calls TRBD1, which could not be checked here. TRBV21-1 has pseudogene status. The CDR3 extends over 14 amino acids. The CDR3 coding sequence is TGTGCCAGACAGGGGCATATAGCCAAAAACATTCAGTACTTC. It specifies CARQGHIAKNIQYF.

V and J are TRBV7-8 and TRBJ2-3; 9 nucleotides align to TRBD2. The CDR3 is made up of 16 amino acids. Trimming took 5 bases from V and 4 from J; bases not matched to a gene: 10. Germline values: CDR1 SGHVS, CDR2 FQNEAQ. CDR3 in amino acids: CASSLLSGSLADTQYF. DNA for the CDR3: TGTGCCAGCAGCCTACTTAGCGGGAGCTTAGCAGATACGCAGTATTTT.

This rearrangement joins TRBV28 to TRBJ1-2; the match to TRBD1 covers 7 bases. The CDR3 has 14 amino acids. After removal of 5 bases from V and 4 bases from J, the junction contained 7 bases not matched to a gene. Germline V CDR1 and CDR2: MDHEN, SYDVKM. The CDR3 bases are TGTGCCAGCAGTACTCACAGGGGACTCTATGGCTACACCTTC. It codes for CASSTHRGLYGYTF.

The rearrangement uses TRBV11-2 and TRBJ2-7; the D gene is possibly TRBD2 (6 bases). With 1 base removed from V and 2 bases from J, the gap between germline ends came to 15 bases. CDR1 and CDR2 (germline): SGHAT, FQNNGV. The CDR3 spans 16 residues. Written as DNA, the CDR3 is TGTGCCAGCAGCTTAGTTCCGGGGGACGGACCCTACGAGCAGTACTTC. This gives the protein CASSLVPGDGPYEQYF. Variable domain in full (rest from reference TRBV11-2 and TRBJ2-7): EAGVAQSPRYKIIEKRQSVAFWCNPISGHATLYWYQQILGQGPKLLIQFQNNGVVDDSQLPKDRFSAERLKGVDSTLKIQPAKLEDSAVYLCASSLVPGDGPYEQYFGPGTRLTVT.

The chain employs TRBV23-1 and TRBJ1-2; D possibly corresponds to TRBD1 (5 bases). TRBV23-1 is identified as an open reading frame with a role that is uncertain. Deletions cut 0 bases from V and 6 bases from J, with 20 bases between. This CDR3 is built from 17 residues. CDR3 protein: CASSQSAGPLEKDGYTF. The CDR3 DNA sequence: TGCGCCAGCAGTCAATCGGCAGGGCCCCTGGAGAAGGATGGCTACACCTTC.

This rearrangement joins TRBV15 to TRBJ2-3; the D gene is possibly TRBD2 (6 bases). The CDR3 sequence is 14 residues long. V lost 0 bases, J lost 4 bases, and 8 bases lay in between. Germline V CDR1 and CDR2: LNHNV, YYDKDF (reference sequence). CDR3 DNA: TGTGCCACCAGCAGAGAGGGAGGATCAGATACGCAGTATTTT. This codes for CATSREGGSDTQYF.

This clone was counted between two and nine times. The V gene is TRBV15, the J gene TRBJ1-1; D perhaps matches TRBD1 (5 bases). The CDR3 loop spans 14 amino acids. With 1 base removed from V and 5 bases from J, the gap between germline ends came to 11 bases. Germline V CDR1 and CDR2: LNHNV, YYDKDF (reference sequence). The CDR3 is CATSRGTGGTEAFF. The CDR3 DNA reads as TGTGCCACCAGCAGAGGTACAGGCGGGACTGAAGCTTTCTTT.

The chain joins TRBV18 to TRBJ2-7; a possible D gene is TRBD1 (6 bases). The CDR3 has 14 residues. The germline gives CDR1 KGHSH, CDR2 LQKENI. Trimming pared 6 bases from V and 3 bases from J, leaving 15 bases between. The CDR3 DNA sequence: TGTGCCAGCTCTCCGGGGACGGGACACTACGAGCAGTACTTC. Protein sequence: CASSPGTGHYEQYF. The full variable domain, completed using reference TRBV18 and TRBJ2-7, is NAGVMQNPRHLVRRRGQEARLRCSPMKGHSHVYWYRQLPEEGLKFMVYLQKENIIDESGMPKERFSAEFPKEGPSILRIQQVVRGDSAAYFCASSPGTGHYEQYFGPGTRLTVT.

The chain combines TRBV6-1 with TRBJ1-5; tentatively, D is TRBD1 (5 bases). Germline values: CDR1 MNHNS, CDR2 SASEGT. V was clipped by 8 bases and J by 0 bases, with 11 bases between them. CDR3 size: 14 residues. CDR3 coding DNA: TGTGCCAGCGGAGGGGAGTATAGCAATCAGCCCCAGCATTTT. This codes for CASGGEYSNQPQHF.

The chain joins TRBV7-9 to TRBJ1-1, with unresolved D. Per the germline V gene, CDR1 is SEHNR and CDR2 is FQNEAQ (reference sequence). CDR3 length equals 14 residues. Trimming removed 1 base at V and 2 bases at J, with 8 bases between. The CDR3 nucleotides read TGTGCCAGCAGCTTAGGTCCGGGAAACACTGAAGCTTTCTTT. Protein product: CASSLGPGNTEAFF.

The V and J genes are TRBV28 and TRBJ1-2; D is uncertain. Germline loops: CDR1 MDHEN, CDR2 SYDVKM. V lost 2 bases and J 0 bases, leaving 4 bases between the germline ends. CDR3 size: 13 residues. The CDR3 bases are TGTGCCAGCAGTTTACCTGCTAACTATGGCTACACCTTC. Encoded protein: CASSLPANYGYTF.

The chain combines TRBV6-6 with TRBJ2-7; 10 nucleotides align to TRBD2. Trimming took 6 bases from V and 3 from J; bases not matched to a gene: 5. Germline CDR1 MNHNY, CDR2 SVGAGI (reference sequence). CDR3 length: 14 residues. CDR3 in amino acids: CASSPTSGIYEQYF. Here the CDR3 DNA reads TGTGCCAGCAGCCCAACTAGCGGGATCTACGAGCAGTACTTC.

The genes are TRBV7-9 and TRBJ2-5; 8 positions agree with TRBD2. The ends lost 5 bases at V and 5 bases at J; junction bases unmatched: 7. Looked up from germline, CDR1 is SEHNR and CDR2 is FQNEAQ (reference sequence). CDR3 length: 14 amino acids. As DNA, the CDR3 is TGTGCCAGCAGCCGCAATAGCGGGACTGAGACCCAGTACTTC. Translating gives CASSRNSGTETQYF. Using reference TRBV7-9 and TRBJ2-5 for the parts outside the CDR3, the full variable domain is DTGVSQNPRHKITKRGQNVTFRCDPISEHNRLYWYRQTLGQGPEFLTYFQNEAQLEKSRLLSDRFSAERPKGSFSTLEIQRTEQGDSAMYLCASSRNSGTETQYFGPGTRLLVL.

The V gene is TRBV30, the J gene TRBJ1-1, with D perhaps matching TRBD1 (5 bases). CDR1 is GTSNPN, CDR2 SVGIG, per germline (reference sequence). This CDR3 has 10 amino acids. As DNA, the CDR3 is TGTTCCGCTGGGGGCACTGAAGCTTTCTTT. It is translated as CSAGGTEAFF.

The chain joins TRBV11-1 to TRBJ2-3; 7 nucleotides agree with TRBD1. CDR3 length: 19 amino acids. The V and J ends lost 2 bases and 2 bases, in that order; junction bases with no gene match: 16. Germline V gene lookup returns CDR1 SGHAT and CDR2 FQDESV (reference sequence). The CDR3 nucleotides read TGTGCCAGCAGCTTAAAACCGTCGCGGTTGACAGGGTTCACAGATACGCAGTATTTT. Translated, it gives CASSLKPSRLTGFTDTQYF.

The CDR3 sequence is CASSYPGSSTDTQYF. CDR3 bases: TGTGCCAGCAGCTACCCGGGGTCTAGCACAGATACGCAGTATTTT. V is TRBV7-2 and J is TRBJ2-3, with TRBD2 as a possible D gene (5 bases). Trimming shortened V by 4 bases and J by 0 bases, and 11 bases separated the two germline ends. There are 15 residues in the CDR3. Germline CDR1 and CDR2: SGHTA and FQGNSA.

The genes are TRBV28 and TRBJ2-7, with 10 bases fitting TRBD1. With V trimmed by 6 bases and J by 2 bases, 7 bases remained unmatched. CDR3 length equals 15 residues. From germline, CDR1 is MDHEN and CDR2 SYDVKM. The CDR3 reads CASSRLGQGAYEQYF. DNA for the CDR3: TGTGCCAGCAGCCGACTCGGACAGGGGGCCTACGAGCAGTACTTC.